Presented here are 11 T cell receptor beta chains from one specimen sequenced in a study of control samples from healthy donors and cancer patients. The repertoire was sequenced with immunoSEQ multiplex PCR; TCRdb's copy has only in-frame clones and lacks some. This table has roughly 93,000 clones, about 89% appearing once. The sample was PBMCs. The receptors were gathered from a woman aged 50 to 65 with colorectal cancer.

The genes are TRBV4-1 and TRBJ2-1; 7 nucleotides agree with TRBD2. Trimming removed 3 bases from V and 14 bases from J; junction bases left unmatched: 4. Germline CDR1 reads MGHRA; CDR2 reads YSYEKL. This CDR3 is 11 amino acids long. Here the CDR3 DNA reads TGCGCCAGCAGCCAGGGGGGGAGGGAGTTCTTC. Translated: CASSQGGREFF.

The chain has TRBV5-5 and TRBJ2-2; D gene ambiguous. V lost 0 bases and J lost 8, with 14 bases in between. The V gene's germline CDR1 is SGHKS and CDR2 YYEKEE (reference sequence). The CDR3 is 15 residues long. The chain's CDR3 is CASSLGTAMRGELFF. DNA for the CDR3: TGTGCCAGCAGCTTGGGCACAGCCATGAGGGGGGAGCTGTTTTTT. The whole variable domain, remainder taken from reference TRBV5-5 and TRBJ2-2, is DAGVTQSPTHLIKTRGQQVTLRCSPISGHKSVSWYQQVLGQGPQFIFQYYEKEERGRGNFPDRFSARQFPNYSSELNVNALLLGDSALYLCASSLGTAMRGELFFGEGSRLTVL.

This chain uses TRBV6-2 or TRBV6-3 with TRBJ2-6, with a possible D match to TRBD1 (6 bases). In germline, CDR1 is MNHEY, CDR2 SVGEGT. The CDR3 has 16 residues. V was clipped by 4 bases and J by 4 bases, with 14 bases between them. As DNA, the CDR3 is TGTGCCAGCAGTTCGCTCCAGGGGAACGGGGCCAACGTCCTGACTTTC. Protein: CASSSLQGNGANVLTF.

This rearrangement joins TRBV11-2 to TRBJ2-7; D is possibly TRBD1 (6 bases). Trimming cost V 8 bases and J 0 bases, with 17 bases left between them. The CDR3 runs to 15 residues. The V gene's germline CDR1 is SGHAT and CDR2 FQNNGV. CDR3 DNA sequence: TGTGCCAGCCTTCGGGGCGGACAGTACTCCTACGAGCAGTACGTC. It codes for CASLRGGQYSYEQYV.

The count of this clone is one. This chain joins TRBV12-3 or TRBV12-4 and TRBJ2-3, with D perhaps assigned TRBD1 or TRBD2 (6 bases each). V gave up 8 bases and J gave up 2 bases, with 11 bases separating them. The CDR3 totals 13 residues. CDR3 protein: CASRGQVTDTQYF. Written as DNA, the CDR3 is TGTGCCAGCCGGGGGCAGGTCACAGATACGCAGTATTTT.

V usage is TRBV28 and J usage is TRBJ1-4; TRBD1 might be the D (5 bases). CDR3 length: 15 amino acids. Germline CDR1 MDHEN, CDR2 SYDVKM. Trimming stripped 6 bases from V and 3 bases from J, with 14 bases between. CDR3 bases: TGTGCCAGCAGCCCTACGACAGTCCCTAATGAAAAACTGTTTTTT. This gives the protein CASSPTTVPNEKLFF. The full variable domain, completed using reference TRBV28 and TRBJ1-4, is DVKVTQSSRYLVKRTGEKVFLECVQDMDHENMFWYRQDPGLGLRLIYFSYDVKMKEKGDIPEGYSVSREKKERFSLILESASTNQTSMYLCASSPTTVPNEKLFFGSGTQLSVL.

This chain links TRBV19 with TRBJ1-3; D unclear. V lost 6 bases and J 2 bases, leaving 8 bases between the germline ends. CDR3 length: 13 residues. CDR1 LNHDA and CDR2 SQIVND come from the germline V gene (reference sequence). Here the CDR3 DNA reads TGTGCCAGTAGCCCCAGCACTGGAAACACCATATATTTT. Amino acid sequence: CASSPSTGNTIYF. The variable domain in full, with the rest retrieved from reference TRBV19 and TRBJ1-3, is DGGITQSPKYLFRKEGQNVTLSCEQNLNHDAMYWYRQDPGQGLRLIYYSQIVNDFQKGDIAEGYSVSREKKESFPLTVTSAQKNPTAFYLCASSPSTGNTIYFGEGSWLTVV.

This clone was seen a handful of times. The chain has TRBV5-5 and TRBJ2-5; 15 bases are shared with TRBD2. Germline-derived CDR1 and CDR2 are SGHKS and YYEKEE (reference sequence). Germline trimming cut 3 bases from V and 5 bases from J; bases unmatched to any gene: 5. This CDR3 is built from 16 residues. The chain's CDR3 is CASSSGLAGGHETQYF. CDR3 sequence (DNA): TGTGCCAGCAGCTCCGGACTAGCGGGGGGGCACGAGACCCAGTACTTC.

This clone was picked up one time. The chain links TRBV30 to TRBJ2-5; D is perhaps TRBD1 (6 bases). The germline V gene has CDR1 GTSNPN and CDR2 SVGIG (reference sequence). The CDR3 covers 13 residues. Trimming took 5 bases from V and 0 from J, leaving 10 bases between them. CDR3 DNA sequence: TGTGCCTGGGCGACAGGAAACCAAGAGACCCAGTACTTC. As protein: CAWATGNQETQYF.

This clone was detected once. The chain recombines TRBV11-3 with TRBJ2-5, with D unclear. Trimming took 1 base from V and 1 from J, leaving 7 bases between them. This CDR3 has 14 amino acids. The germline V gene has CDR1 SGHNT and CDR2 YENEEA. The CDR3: CASSLGGAQETQYF. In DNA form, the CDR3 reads TGTGCCAGCAGCTTAGGTGGAGCCCAAGAGACCCAGTACTTC.

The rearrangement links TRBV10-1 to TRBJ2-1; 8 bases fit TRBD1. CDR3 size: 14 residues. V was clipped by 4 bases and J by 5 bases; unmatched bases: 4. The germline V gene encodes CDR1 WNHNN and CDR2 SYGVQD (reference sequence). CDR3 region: CASSAQGANNEQFF. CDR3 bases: TGCGCCAGCAGTGCCCAGGGGGCCAACAATGAGCAGTTCTTC.